The 20 T cell receptor beta chains below come from one sample, sequenced in a study of CD8+ T cells in alopecia areata. Treatment defined: oral pan-JAK inhibitor, 5-10 mg twice daily. Lesional scalp punch biopsies and peripheral blood came from alopecia areata patients. After isolation, RNA underwent reverse transcription to generate cDNA as the sequencing template. Libraries were prepared by immunoSEQ multiplex PCR; TCRdb keeps only in-frame clonotypes and omits some of them. The table records about 13,000 clones, around 63% of them present only once. The sample consisted of skin, taken at week 4, from a patient treated with tofacitinib. The receptors were sampled from a human donor with alopecia areata.

The chain carries TRBV18 and TRBJ2-3, with a tentative D call TRBD2 (6 bases). Between the trimmed V and J ends, which lost 0 bases and 2 bases, there was a span of 9 bases. The CDR3 covers 15 residues. Germline V lookup: CDR1 KGHSH, CDR2 LQKENI. CDR3 amino acids: CASSPPGGYTDTQYF. CDR3 sequence (DNA): TGTGCCAGCTCACCACCGGGGGGTTACACAGATACGCAGTATTTT.

Here the CDR3 DNA reads TGTGCCATCAGTGAGTCCGGGGAGCTGTTTTTT. The encoded protein is CAISESGELFF. The chain couples TRBV10-3 to TRBJ2-2; D unresolved. The CDR3 is made up of 11 amino acids. Trimming removed 0 bases from V and 7 bases from J, with 0 bases in between. Looked up from germline, CDR1 is ENHRY and CDR2 is SYGVKD.

This chain connects TRBV5-1 to TRBJ2-6; perhaps D is TRBD1 or TRBD2 (6 bases each). V lost 6 bases and J 0 bases, leaving 22 bases between the germline ends. Germline V lookup: CDR1 SGHRS, CDR2 YFSETQ. The CDR3 has 19 residues. The CDR3 spells CASTPGGGTITSGANVLTF. CDR3 nucleotides: TGCGCCAGCACCCCCGGAGGGGGAACTATAACCTCTGGGGCCAACGTCCTGACTTTC.

The gene calls are TRBV6-1 and TRBJ2-7, with D possibly being TRBD2 (5 bases). The CDR3 loop spans 12 amino acids. The ends were cut back, 8 bases at V and 6 bases at J, with 14 bases in the middle. Germline CDR1 is MNHNS and CDR2 is SASEGT. Here the CDR3 reads CASFQFEGEQYF. CDR3 sequence (DNA): TGTGCCAGCTTTCAATTTGAGGGCGAGCAGTACTTC.

This chain joins TRBV7-9 and TRBJ1-2; a possible D gene is TRBD1 (6 bases). Deletions cut 8 bases from V and 8 bases from J, with 24 bases between. The germline CDR1 and CDR2 sequences are SEHNR and FQNEAQ (reference sequence). The CDR3 runs to 15 residues. The CDR3 protein is CASSGPADRSGGYTF. The CDR3 region has the DNA TGTGCCAGCTCGGGGCCAGCCGACAGGTCCGGGGGCTACACCTTC.

The chain couples TRBV7-2 to TRBJ1-1; maybe TRBD1 (5 bases). The V gene's germline CDR1 is SGHTA and CDR2 FQGNSA. Trimming shortened V by 5 bases and J by 4 bases, and 17 bases separated the two germline ends. The CDR3 extends over 15 amino acids. The CDR3 coding sequence is TGTGCCAGCAGCGCCTTCGGGACCCCGGGCACTGAAGCTTTCTTT. Translated: CASSAFGTPGTEAFF. The full variable domain, in which reference TRBV7-2 and TRBJ1-1 provide the parts outside the CDR3, is GAGVSQSPSNKVTEKGKDVELRCDPISGHTALYWYRQSLGQGLEFLIYFQGNSAPDKSGLPSDRFSAERTGGSVSTLTIQRTQQEDSAVYLCASSAFGTPGTEAFFGQGTRLTVV.

The CDR3 nucleotides read TGTGCCAGCCTGACAGCGGGGCTAGGGGAGCAGTACTTC. Translation gives CASLTAGLGEQYF. J is TRBJ2-7 and V is TRBV2, with 7 bases aligning to TRBD2. Germline V CDR1 and CDR2: SNHLY, FYNNEI. This CDR3 has 13 residues. The V segment lost 8 bases and the J segment 7 bases; nucleotides outside the gene matches: 11.

This chain connects TRBV4-1 to TRBJ2-1, with D perhaps matching TRBD1 (6 bases). Germline CDR1 is MGHRA and CDR2 is YSYEKL. Trimming pared 0 bases from V and 0 bases from J, leaving 12 bases between. This CDR3 is 17 amino acids long. The CDR3 spells CASSQDSQGGSYNEQFF. CDR3 nucleotides: TGCGCCAGCAGCCAAGATAGTCAAGGGGGCTCCTACAATGAGCAGTTCTTC.

V is TRBV27 and J is TRBJ2-5; the match to TRBD2 covers 15 bases. J gave up 4 bases and V 4 bases, and 4 bases lay outside the gene matches. The CDR3 consists of 16 residues. Looked up from germline, CDR1 is MNHEY and CDR2 is SMNVEV (reference sequence). The CDR3 is CASSSGLAGGRETQYF. DNA of the CDR3: TGTGCCAGCAGTTCGGGACTAGCGGGGGGAAGAGAGACCCAGTACTTC.

In its sample, this clone was seen a few times. V is TRBV6-6 and J is TRBJ1-3; D perhaps matches TRBD1 (5 bases). The CDR3 is 13 amino acids. Germline CDR1 and CDR2: MNHNY and SVGAGI (reference sequence). V was trimmed by 11 bases and J by 3 bases, leaving 14 bases between them. Written as DNA, the CDR3 is TGTGCCTCCTTCCAGGGATTTGGAAACACCATATATTTT. It yields the protein CASFQGFGNTIYF.

The J gene is TRBJ2-2, the V gene TRBV6-5; 7 nucleotides agree with TRBD2. Trimming took 6 bases from V and 1 from J; bases not matched to a gene: 5. The CDR3 length is 15 residues. Per the germline V gene, CDR1 is MNHEY and CDR2 is SVGAGI. The CDR3 protein is CASSPGLVNTGELFF. CDR3 in DNA: TGTGCCAGCAGCCCCGGACTAGTGAACACCGGGGAGCTGTTTTTT.

The V gene is TRBV7-9, the J gene TRBJ2-3, with D uncertain. The germline V gene encodes CDR1 SEHNR and CDR2 FQNEAQ (reference sequence). Trimming removed 5 bases at V and 4 bases at J, with 13 bases between. CDR3 size: 14 residues. The CDR3 is CASSVRTFADTQYF. Written as DNA, the CDR3 is TGTGCCAGCAGCGTGCGGACGTTCGCAGATACGCAGTATTTT.

The CDR3 nucleotides read TGTGCCAGCAGCCCACTGGTGGGCCAAGAGACCCAGTACTTC. It yields the protein CASSPLVGQETQYF. The chain uses TRBV9 and TRBJ2-5; D is uncertain. V dropped 4 bases and J dropped 1 base, with 11 bases sitting between them. The CDR3 extends over 14 amino acids. The germline V gene encodes CDR1 SGDLS and CDR2 YYNGEE.

V and J are TRBV7-6 and TRBJ2-7; a possible D gene is TRBD1 (6 bases). The CDR3 has 15 amino acids. Germline V gene data show CDR1 as SGHVS and CDR2 as FNYEAQ. Trimming took 4 bases from V and 0 from J, leaving 13 bases between them. The CDR3 region is CASSSTGLSSYEQYF. CDR3 in DNA: TGTGCCAGCAGCTCAACAGGGTTGAGCTCCTACGAGCAGTACTTC. Together with reference TRBV7-6 and TRBJ2-7, the CDR3 gives the full variable domain: GAGVSQSPRYKVTKRGQDVALRCDPISGHVSLYWYRQALGQGPEFLTYFNYEAQQDKSGLPNDRFSAERPEGSISTLTIQRTEQRDSAMYRCASSSTGLSSYEQYFGPGTRLTVT.

The chain couples TRBV6-1 to TRBJ2-7; 8 bases are a match to TRBD1. The germline V gene encodes CDR1 MNHNS and CDR2 SASEGT. V trimming: 8 bases; J trimming: 0 bases; junction bases outside the gene matches: 3. CDR3 length equals 13 residues. The CDR3 bases are TGTGCCAGCGGGACAGGAAGCTCCTACGAGCAGTACTTC. Translated, it gives CASGTGSSYEQYF.

The gene calls are TRBV6-5 and TRBJ2-1, with 7 bases that match TRBD2. The V gene end was trimmed by 0 bases and the J gene end by 14 bases; junction bases not matched to a gene: 4. Germline loops: CDR1 MNHEY, CDR2 SVGAGI. This CDR3 region has 12 residues. The CDR3 loop is CASSYSEREEFF. DNA for the CDR3: TGTGCCAGCAGTTACTCGGAACGGGAGGAGTTCTTC.

The gene calls are TRBV7-8 and TRBJ1-4; 10 bases match TRBD1. Germline V gene data show CDR1 as SGHVS and CDR2 as FQNEAQ. CDR3 length: 12 residues. V shed 5 bases and J 13 bases; nucleotides not matched to a gene: 4. CDR3 sequence: CASSPGQGRLFF. The CDR3 DNA reads as TGTGCCAGCAGCCCGGGACAGGGGAGACTGTTTTTT.

This clone has just a few counts. This chain's CDR3 is CASSRDRGDTEAFF. DNA for the CDR3: TGTGCCAGCAGCCGGGACAGGGGGGACACTGAAGCTTTCTTT. The chain employs TRBV6-1 and TRBJ1-1; 11 nucleotides line up with TRBD1. V shed 6 bases and J 3 bases; nucleotides not matched to a gene: 3. The CDR3 extends over 14 amino acids. Germline V gives CDR1 MNHNS, CDR2 SASEGT.

V is TRBV9 and J is TRBJ2-5; a weak D match, TRBD1 (7 bases). CDR1 is SGDLS, CDR2 YYNGEE, per germline. The V and J ends lost 4 bases and 1 base respectively, with 11 bases between them. This CDR3 region has 14 residues. The CDR3 protein is CASSSGGSQETQYF. The CDR3 region has the DNA TGTGCCAGCAGCTCAGGGGGGAGCCAAGAGACCCAGTACTTC.

This clone was seen just once. The J gene is TRBJ1-2, the V gene TRBV7-2; D gene unclear. This CDR3 is 13 amino acids long. Trimming shortened V by 3 bases and J by 3 bases, and 8 bases separated the two germline ends. The V gene's germline CDR1 is SGHTA and CDR2 FQGNSA. The CDR3 nucleotides read TGTGCCAGCAGCTTTAGAAGGGACTATGGCTACACCTTC. Translation: CASSFRRDYGYTF.